These 24 T cell receptor beta chains were all obtained from the same sample, sequenced in a study of OX40 agonist ivuxolimab in advanced cancers. Profiled with immunoSEQ multiplex PCR; TCRdb holds only in-frame clones, not every one. Of about 91,000 clones listed, roughly 84% are singletons. The sequences come from CD4+ or CD8+ T cells sorted from blood, collected in a trial of the OX40 agonist ivuxolimab. These receptors all stem from an adult with an advanced solid tumor such as melanoma, head and neck, liver or kidney cancer.

This clone was recorded once. CDR3 in amino acids: CAWIRQMHTDTQYF. The DNA of the CDR3 is TGTGCCTGGATAAGACAGATGCACACAGATACGCAGTATTTT. V usage is TRBV30 and J usage is TRBJ2-3; D perhaps matches TRBD1 (5 bases). Germline CDR1 and CDR2: GTSNPN and SVGIG (reference sequence). With 4 bases removed from V and 2 bases from J, the gap between germline ends came to 13 bases. CDR3 length: 14 residues.

The J gene is TRBJ1-2, the V gene TRBV7-2; possibly TRBD1 for D (5 bases). V lost 0 bases and J lost 5, with 13 bases in between. Germline V gene sequence: CDR1 SGHTA, CDR2 FQGNSA. The length of the CDR3 is 15 residues. The CDR3 region is CASSLALQAFYGYTF. In DNA, the CDR3 is TGTGCCAGCAGCTTAGCTTTACAGGCGTTTTATGGCTACACCTTC.

The V and J genes are TRBV19 and TRBJ2-7, with 8 positions matching TRBD1. J lost 1 base, V lost 3 bases, and 5 bases had no gene match. This CDR3 spans 15 amino acids. Germline loops: CDR1 LNHDA, CDR2 SQIVND (reference sequence). CDR3 amino acids: CASSIGQGRSYEQYF. In DNA, the CDR3 is TGTGCCAGTAGTATCGGACAGGGAAGATCCTACGAGCAGTACTTC.

This chain links TRBV27 with TRBJ2-3; D is unclear. Germline CDR1 is MNHEY and CDR2 is SMNVEV (reference sequence). The CDR3 extends over 14 amino acids. V was cut by 6 bases and J by 3 bases, with 13 bases left in between. CDR3 DNA: TGTGCCAGCAGATTCCTGATCTCGACAGATACGCAGTATTTT. This codes for CASRFLISTDTQYF.

Comments on this clone: This sample includes further DNA sequences coding for the same CDR3. The chain employs TRBV7-2 and TRBJ2-3; 13 nucleotides match TRBD2. CDR1 SGHTA and CDR2 FQGNSA come from the germline V gene. CDR3 length: 17 residues. V dropped 2 bases and J dropped 0; count of bases not matched to a gene: 2. As DNA, the CDR3 is TGTGCCAGCAGCTTACGACTAGCGGGGGGTAGCACAGATACGCAGTATTTT. Translating gives CASSLRLAGGSTDTQYF.

The V call is TRBV7-2, the J call TRBJ2-5; D is ambiguous. This CDR3 contains 14 residues. Deletions cut 1 base from V and 3 bases from J, with 9 bases between. Germline CDR1 and CDR2: SGHTA and FQGNSA. The CDR3 nucleotides are TGTGCCAGCAGCTTAGATTACAGAAAAGAGACCCAGTACTTC. Its translation is CASSLDYRKETQYF. Together with reference TRBV7-2 and TRBJ2-5, the CDR3 gives the full variable domain: GAGVSQSPSNKVTEKGKDVELRCDPISGHTALYWYRQSLGQGLEFLIYFQGNSAPDKSGLPSDRFSAERTGGSVSTLTIQRTQQEDSAVYLCASSLDYRKETQYFGPGTRLLVL.

In this sample, this clone turned up a few times. In the same sample, other DNA sequences code for this CDR3. V is TRBV7-2 and J is TRBJ1-5; the match to TRBD1 covers 7 bases. V shed 4 bases, J shed 2 bases, and the junction held 8 bases outside the gene matches. This CDR3 has 16 amino acids. CDR1 and CDR2 (germline): SGHTA, FQGNSA. The DNA for the CDR3 is TGTGCCAGCAGCTCAAGGACAGGTCGTGGCAATCAGCCCCAGCATTTT. Translating it yields CASSSRTGRGNQPQHF.

V usage is TRBV5-6 and J usage is TRBJ1-2, with a possible D match to TRBD1 (6 bases). This CDR3 is built from 14 residues. V gave up 1 base and J gave up 4 bases, with 11 bases separating them. Germline lookup yields CDR1 SGHDT and CDR2 YYEEEE. CDR3 amino acids: CASSLQGPIYGYTF. CDR3 DNA: TGTGCCAGCAGCTTGCAGGGGCCCATCTATGGCTACACCTTC.

This clone has just a few counts. This rearrangement joins TRBV7-2 to TRBJ1-6; no clear D. Looked up from germline, CDR1 is SGHTA and CDR2 is FQGNSA. Between the trimmed V and J ends, which lost 1 base and 9 bases, there was a span of 7 bases. The CDR3 loop spans 13 amino acids. The CDR3 DNA is TGTGCCAGCAGCTTAGAAGTTTTTTCACCCCTCCACTTT. It specifies CASSLEVFSPLHF.

This sequence joins TRBV2 and TRBJ1-1; D possibly corresponds to TRBD1 (5 bases). Trimming took off 5 bases at V and 6 bases at J, with 10 bases between the two ends. Germline V gene lookup returns CDR1 SNHLY and CDR2 FYNNEI. The length of the CDR3 is 12 residues. The CDR3 reads CASSQDTSEAFF. The CDR3 region has the DNA TGTGCCAGCAGTCAGGACACCTCTGAAGCTTTCTTT.

Here the CDR3 reads CSGGQRVNTEAFF. The CDR3 bases are TGCAGCGGGGGACAGAGAGTGAACACTGAAGCTTTCTTT. The V gene is TRBV29-1, the J gene TRBJ1-1, with 7 bases lining up with TRBD1. The ends lost 7 bases at V and 0 bases at J; junction bases unmatched: 5. The CDR3 is made up of 13 amino acids. CDR1 is SQVTM, CDR2 ANQGSEA, per germline.

The chain employs TRBV5-6 and TRBJ2-5, with no clear D. Germline-derived CDR1 and CDR2 are SGHDT and YYEEEE. CDR3 size: 13 residues. V lost 0 bases to trimming and J lost 0 bases, with 3 bases between them. Here the CDR3 DNA reads TGTGCCAGCAGCTTGGTCCACCAAGAGACCCAGTACTTC. This codes for CASSLVHQETQYF.

This clone has only one observation. The gene calls are TRBV5-5 and TRBJ1-2; D uncertain. The germline V gene encodes CDR1 SGHKS and CDR2 YYEKEE (reference sequence). This CDR3 region has 15 residues. Trimming shortened V by 5 bases and J by 2 bases, and 16 bases separated the two germline ends. Here the CDR3 DNA reads TGTGCCAGCAGTTACGATCAATGGGTAAACTATGGCTACACCTTC. It translates to CASSYDQWVNYGYTF.

This clone was seen just once. The chain has TRBV28 and TRBJ2-2; D is ambiguous. The CDR3 runs 15 residues. From germline, CDR1 is MDHEN and CDR2 SYDVKM. V lost 6 bases, J lost 4 bases, and 15 bases lay in between. The CDR3 here is CASSVQFKSTGELFF. The CDR3 DNA is TGTGCCAGCAGCGTTCAGTTCAAGAGCACCGGGGAGCTGTTTTTT.

This clone was detected a few times. The V and J genes are TRBV4-2 and TRBJ2-1; D is perhaps TRBD2 (6 bases). The CDR3 is 13 amino acids. Trimming removed 1 base at V and 9 bases at J, with 10 bases between. From germline, CDR1 is LGHNA and CDR2 YNFKEQ. CDR3 amino acids: CASSQVGGFEQFF. The CDR3 DNA sequence: TGTGCCAGCAGCCAAGTTGGAGGGTTTGAGCAGTTCTTC.

This chain links TRBV6-5 with TRBJ2-5; 8 nucleotides agree with TRBD1. Germline V gives CDR1 MNHEY, CDR2 SVGAGI. With V trimmed by 7 bases and J by 4 bases, 11 bases remained unmatched. This CDR3 contains 15 residues. The CDR3 coding sequence is TGTGCCAGCACGAACGGACAGGGTGTTGGAGAGACCCAGTACTTC. As protein: CASTNGQGVGETQYF.

V usage is TRBV2 and J usage is TRBJ2-7, with 8 bases that match TRBD2. This CDR3 comprises 14 residues. Germline lookup yields CDR1 SNHLY and CDR2 FYNNEI. V trimming: 3 bases; J trimming: 3 bases; junction bases outside the gene matches: 4. The CDR3 bases are TGTGCCAGCAGTGACGGGACTAGATACTACGAGCAGTACTTC. This encodes CASSDGTRYYEQYF.

V and J are TRBV18 and TRBJ1-3; 7 bases are shared with TRBD1. The CDR3 has 19 amino acids. Germline CDR1 reads KGHSH; CDR2 reads LQKENI. V trimming: 5 bases; J trimming: 0 bases; junction bases outside the gene matches: 16. The CDR3 protein is CASSSSPGQLKISGNTIYF. In DNA, the CDR3 is TGTGCCAGCTCATCTTCTCCGGGACAGCTAAAAATCTCTGGAAACACCATATATTTT.

This clone was counted a few times. The chain recombines TRBV30 with TRBJ1-4; weak D call: TRBD1 (5 bases). V lost 5 bases and J 0 bases, leaving 7 bases between the germline ends. The CDR3 covers 13 residues. Per germline, CDR1 GTSNPN and CDR2 SVGIG (reference sequence). This chain's CDR3 is CAWGGTTNEKLFF. The CDR3 region has the DNA TGTGCCTGGGGGGGAACAACTAATGAAAAACTGTTTTTT. Drawing the rest from reference TRBV30 and TRBJ1-4, the complete variable domain is SQTIHQWPATLVQPVGSPLSLECTVEGTSNPNLYWYRQAAGRGLQLLFYSVGIGQISSEVPQNLSASRPQDRQFILSSKKLLLSDSGFYLCAWGGTTNEKLFFGSGTQLSVL.

This clone was observed a single time. The CDR3 nucleotides are TGTGCCAGTAGTATCGAGAGGCGCTATGGCTACACCTTC. Encoded protein: CASSIERRYGYTF. This chain connects TRBV19 to TRBJ1-2; D is undetermined. The germline gives CDR1 LNHDA, CDR2 SQIVND (reference sequence). Trimming stripped 3 bases from V and 4 bases from J, with 9 bases between. This CDR3 spans 13 amino acids. The full variable domain, with the rest looked up from reference TRBV19 and TRBJ1-2, is DGGITQSPKYLFRKEGQNVTLSCEQNLNHDAMYWYRQDPGQGLRLIYYSQIVNDFQKGDIAEGYSVSREKKESFPLTVTSAQKNPTAFYLCASSIERRYGYTFGSGTRLTVV.

The V gene is TRBV7-9, the J gene TRBJ1-2; D not certain. CDR1 is SEHNR and CDR2 is FQNEAQ in the germline V gene (reference sequence). With 6 bases removed from V and 4 bases from J, the gap between germline ends came to 12 bases. This CDR3 comprises 13 residues. The CDR3 DNA is TGTGCCAGCAGTGTTCCGGGAGGCTATGGCTACACCTTC. This translates into CASSVPGGYGYTF.

This clone was seen only once. The gene calls are TRBV28 and TRBJ1-1; D uncertain. The ends were cut back, 8 bases at V and 1 base at J, with 17 bases in the middle. CDR1 and CDR2 (germline): MDHEN, SYDVKM. This CDR3 is built from 15 residues. In nucleotides, the CDR3 is TGTGCCAGCCTTGGAGGCCATGCCGGGAACACTGAAGCTTTCTTT. Translated, it gives CASLGGHAGNTEAFF.

CDR3 sequence (DNA): TGTGCCAGCACCCCCGGGACCCTGAAGTCCGGAAAACTGTTTTTT. Residues: CASTPGTLKSGKLFF. The chain has TRBV28 and TRBJ1-4, with TRBD1 as a possible D gene (5 bases). The CDR3 totals 15 residues. V lost 7 bases to trimming and J lost 10 bases, with 22 bases between them. Germline CDR1 MDHEN, CDR2 SYDVKM.

CDR3 in amino acids: CASSAIGRLNTEAFF. CDR3 nucleotides: TGTGCCAGCAGCGCTATCGGCCGATTGAACACTGAAGCTTTCTTT. This chain links TRBV5-6 with TRBJ1-1, with D unresolved. The CDR3 covers 15 residues. CDR1 is SGHDT and CDR2 is YYEEEE in the germline V gene. Trimming removed 4 bases from V and 0 bases from J, with 13 bases in between.